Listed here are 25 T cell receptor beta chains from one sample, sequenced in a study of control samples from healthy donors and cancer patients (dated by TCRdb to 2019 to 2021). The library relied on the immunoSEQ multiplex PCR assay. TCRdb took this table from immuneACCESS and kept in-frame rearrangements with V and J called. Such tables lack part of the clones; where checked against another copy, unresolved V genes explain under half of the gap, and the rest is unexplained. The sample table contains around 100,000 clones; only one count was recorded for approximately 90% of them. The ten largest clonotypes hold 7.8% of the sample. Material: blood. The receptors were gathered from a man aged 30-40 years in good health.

In DNA, the CDR3 is TGTGCCAGCAGTGTACAGGGGAAGATGAGCAATCAGCCCCAGCATTTT. Translating it yields CASSVQGKMSNQPQHF. V is TRBV25-1 and J is TRBJ1-5; 7 positions match TRBD1. Per the germline V gene, CDR1 is MGHDK and CDR2 is SYGVNS. CDR3 length: 16 amino acids. Trimming removed 4 bases from V and 1 base from J; junction bases left unmatched: 7.

CDR3 in amino acids: CASSYGALETQYF. CDR3 DNA sequence: TGTGCCAGCAGCTACGGGGCTTTGGAGACCCAGTACTTC. This sequence joins TRBV5-4 and TRBJ2-5, with D perhaps matching TRBD1 or TRBD2 (5 bases each). Per the germline V gene, CDR1 is SGHNT and CDR2 is YYREEE (reference sequence). The CDR3 extends over 13 amino acids. V lost 3 bases, J lost 5 bases, and 11 bases lay in between. The full variable domain, its missing parts supplied by reference TRBV5-4 and TRBJ2-5, is ETGVTQSPTHLIKTRGQQVTLRCSSQSGHNTVSWYQQALGQGPQFIFQYYREEENGRGNFPPRFSGLQFPNYSSELNVNALELDDSALYLCASSYGALETQYFGPGTRLLVL.

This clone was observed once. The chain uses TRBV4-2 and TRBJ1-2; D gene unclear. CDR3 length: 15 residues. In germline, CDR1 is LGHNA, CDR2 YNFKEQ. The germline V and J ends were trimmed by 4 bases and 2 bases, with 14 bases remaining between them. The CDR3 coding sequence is TGTGCCAGCAGCCGTTCGGAGGCTGGCAACTATGGCTACACCTTC. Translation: CASSRSEAGNYGYTF.

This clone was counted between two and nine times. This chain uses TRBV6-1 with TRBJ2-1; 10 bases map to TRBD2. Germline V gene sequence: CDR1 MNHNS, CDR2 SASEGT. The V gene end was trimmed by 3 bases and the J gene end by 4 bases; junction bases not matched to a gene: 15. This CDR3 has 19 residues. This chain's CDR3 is CASSDPNFRTSGIYNEQFF. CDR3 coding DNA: TGTGCCAGCAGTGACCCGAACTTCAGGACTAGCGGAATTTACAATGAGCAGTTCTTC.

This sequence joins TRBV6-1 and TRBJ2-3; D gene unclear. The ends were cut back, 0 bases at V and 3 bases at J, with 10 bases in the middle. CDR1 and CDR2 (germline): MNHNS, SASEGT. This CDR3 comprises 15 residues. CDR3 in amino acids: CASSEAAPRTDTQYF. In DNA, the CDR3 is TGTGCCAGCAGTGAAGCAGCCCCAAGGACAGATACGCAGTATTTT.

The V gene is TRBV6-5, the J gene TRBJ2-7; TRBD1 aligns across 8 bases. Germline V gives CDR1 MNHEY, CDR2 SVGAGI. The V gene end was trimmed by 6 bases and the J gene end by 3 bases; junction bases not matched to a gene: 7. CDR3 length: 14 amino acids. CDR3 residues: CASRSGGEGYEQYF. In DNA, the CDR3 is TGTGCCAGCAGGTCAGGGGGCGAAGGCTACGAGCAGTACTTC.

This CDR3 is CASSQVTGYEQYF. The CDR3 nucleotides are TGTGCCAGCAGCCAAGTAACGGGTTACGAGCAGTACTTC. The rearrangement uses TRBV14 and TRBJ2-7; D unresolved. V dropped 1 base and J dropped 4 bases, with 8 bases sitting between them. The germline CDR1 and CDR2 sequences are SGHDN and FVKESK. The CDR3 runs to 13 residues.

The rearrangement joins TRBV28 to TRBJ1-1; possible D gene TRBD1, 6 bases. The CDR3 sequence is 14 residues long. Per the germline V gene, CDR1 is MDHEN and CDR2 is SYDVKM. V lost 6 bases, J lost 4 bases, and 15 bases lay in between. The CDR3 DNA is TGTGCCAGCAGGGAACAGGGCTTGGGCACTGAAGCTTTCTTT. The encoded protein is CASREQGLGTEAFF. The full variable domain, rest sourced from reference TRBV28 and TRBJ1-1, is DVKVTQSSRYLVKRTGEKVFLECVQDMDHENMFWYRQDPGLGLRLIYFSYDVKMKEKGDIPEGYSVSREKKERFSLILESASTNQTSMYLCASREQGLGTEAFFGQGTRLTVV.

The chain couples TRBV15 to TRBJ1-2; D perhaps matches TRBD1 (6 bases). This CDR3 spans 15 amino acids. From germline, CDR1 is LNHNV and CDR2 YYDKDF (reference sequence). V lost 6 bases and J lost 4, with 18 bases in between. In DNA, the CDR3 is TGTGCCACCAGTCAACAGAACAGGGCCCCCTATGGCTACACCTTC. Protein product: CATSQQNRAPYGYTF.

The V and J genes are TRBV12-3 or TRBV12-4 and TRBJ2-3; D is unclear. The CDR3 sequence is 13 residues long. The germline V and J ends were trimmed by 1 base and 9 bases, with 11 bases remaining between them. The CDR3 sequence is CASSLGARVTQYF. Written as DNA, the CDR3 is TGTGCCAGCAGTTTAGGGGCTAGAGTCACGCAGTATTTT.

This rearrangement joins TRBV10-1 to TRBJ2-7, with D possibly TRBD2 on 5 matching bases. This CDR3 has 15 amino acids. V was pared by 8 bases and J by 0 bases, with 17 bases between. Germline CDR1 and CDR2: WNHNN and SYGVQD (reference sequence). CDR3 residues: CASPLTRIPSYEQYF. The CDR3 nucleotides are TGCGCCAGCCCCTTAACTAGGATCCCCTCCTACGAGCAGTACTTC.

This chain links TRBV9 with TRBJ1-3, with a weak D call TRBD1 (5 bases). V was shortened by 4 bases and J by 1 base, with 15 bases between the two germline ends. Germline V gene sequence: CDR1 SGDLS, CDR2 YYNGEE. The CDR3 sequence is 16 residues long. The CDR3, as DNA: TGTGCCAGCAGCCCCCCGGGACTGGGATCTGGAAACACCATATATTTT. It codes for CASSPPGLGSGNTIYF.

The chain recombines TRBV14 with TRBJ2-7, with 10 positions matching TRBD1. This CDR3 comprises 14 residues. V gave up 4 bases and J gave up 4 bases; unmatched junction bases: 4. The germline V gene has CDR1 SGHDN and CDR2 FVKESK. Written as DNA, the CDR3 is TGTGCCAGCAGCCCGACAGGGGGCAGGTACGAGCAGTACTTC. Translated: CASSPTGGRYEQYF.

In DNA, the CDR3 is TGTGCCACCAGTGATTTGAGGGCAGGGGGAGGTAATGAAAAACTGTTTTTT. Its translation: CATSDLRAGGGNEKLFF. The chain has TRBV24-1 and TRBJ1-4; the match to TRBD1 covers 7 bases. Germline loops: CDR1 KGHDR, CDR2 SFDVKD. CDR3 length equals 17 residues. The trim removed 0 bases at V and 4 bases at J, leaving 7 bases unmatched.

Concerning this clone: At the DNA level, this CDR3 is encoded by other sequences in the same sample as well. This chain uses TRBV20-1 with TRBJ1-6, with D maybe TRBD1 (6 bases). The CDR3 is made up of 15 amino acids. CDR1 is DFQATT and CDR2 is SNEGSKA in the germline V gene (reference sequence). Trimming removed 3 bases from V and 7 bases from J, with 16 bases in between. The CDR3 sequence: CSASRGKGVNSPLHF. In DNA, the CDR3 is TGCAGTGCTAGTCGGGGAAAGGGGGTAAATTCACCCCTCCACTTT.

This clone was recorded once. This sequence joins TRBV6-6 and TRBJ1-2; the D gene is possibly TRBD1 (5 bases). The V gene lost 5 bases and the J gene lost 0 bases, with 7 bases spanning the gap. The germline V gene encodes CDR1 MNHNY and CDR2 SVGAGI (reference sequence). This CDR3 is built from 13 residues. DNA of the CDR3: TGTGCCAGCAGTCCGACAGCTAACTATGGCTACACCTTC. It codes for CASSPTANYGYTF.

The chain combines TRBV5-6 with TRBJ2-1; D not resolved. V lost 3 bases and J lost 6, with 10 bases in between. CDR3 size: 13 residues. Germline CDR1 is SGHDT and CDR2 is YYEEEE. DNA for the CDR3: TGTGCCAGCAGCTCAGGACCGGGCAATGAGCAGTTCTTC. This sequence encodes CASSSGPGNEQFF.

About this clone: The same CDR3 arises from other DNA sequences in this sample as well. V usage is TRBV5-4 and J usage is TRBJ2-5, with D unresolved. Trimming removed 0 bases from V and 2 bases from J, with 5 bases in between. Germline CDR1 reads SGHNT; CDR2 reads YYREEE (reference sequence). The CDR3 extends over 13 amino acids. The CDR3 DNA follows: TGTGCCAGCAGCTTGGGGCAGCAAGAGACCCAGTACTTC. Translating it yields CASSLGQQETQYF.

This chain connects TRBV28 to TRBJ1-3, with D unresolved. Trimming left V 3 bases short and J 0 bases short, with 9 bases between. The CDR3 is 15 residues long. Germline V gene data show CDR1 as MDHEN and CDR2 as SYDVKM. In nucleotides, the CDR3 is TGTGCCAGCAGTTTGTCCGTCCTCTCTGGAAACACCATATATTTT. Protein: CASSLSVLSGNTIYF.

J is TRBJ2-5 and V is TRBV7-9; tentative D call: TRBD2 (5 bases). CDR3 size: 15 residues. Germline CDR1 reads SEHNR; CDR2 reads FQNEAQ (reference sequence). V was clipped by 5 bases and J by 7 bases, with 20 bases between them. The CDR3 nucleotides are TGTGCCAGCAGCCCTACTAGGACGGCGGCAGCGACCCAGTACTTC. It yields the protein CASSPTRTAAATQYF.

This chain's CDR3 is CASSQLHLQGAVDNEQFF. The CDR3 region has the DNA TGTGCCAGCAGCCAATTACACCTCCAGGGGGCGGTGGACAATGAGCAGTTCTTC. This chain links TRBV14 with TRBJ2-1; 8 nucleotides agree with TRBD1. The J segment lost 5 bases and the V segment lost 2 bases, leaving 14 bases of the junction unmatched. Germline CDR1 is SGHDN and CDR2 is FVKESK. The CDR3 contains 18 residues.

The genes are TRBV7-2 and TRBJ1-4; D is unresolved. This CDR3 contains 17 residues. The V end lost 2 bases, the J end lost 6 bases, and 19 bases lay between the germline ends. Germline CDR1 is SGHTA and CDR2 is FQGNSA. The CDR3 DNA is TGTGCCAGCAGCTTAAATTCGGGGAGCCGGAGTCATGAAAAACTGTTTTTT. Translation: CASSLNSGSRSHEKLFF.

The CDR3 coding sequence is TGTGCCAGCAGGCATACAGGGGGCGGCGTGAACACTGAAGCTTTCTTT. Its translation: CASRHTGGGVNTEAFF. V usage is TRBV6-6 and J usage is TRBJ1-1, with 9 bases matching TRBD1. Germline V gene lookup returns CDR1 MNHNY and CDR2 SVGAGI (reference sequence). Trimming cost V 6 bases and J 0 bases; bases outside gene matches: 8. The CDR3 is 16 residues long.

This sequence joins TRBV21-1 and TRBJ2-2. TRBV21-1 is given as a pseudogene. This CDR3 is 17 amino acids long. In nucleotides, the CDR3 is TGTGCCAGCAGCAAAGATCGGTGGGTGCCGGACACCGGGGAGCTGTTTTTT. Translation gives CASSKDRWVPDTGELFF.

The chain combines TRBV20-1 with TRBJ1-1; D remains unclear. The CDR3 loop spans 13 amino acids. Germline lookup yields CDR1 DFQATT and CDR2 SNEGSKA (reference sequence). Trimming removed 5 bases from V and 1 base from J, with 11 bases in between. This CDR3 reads CSAGGLGNTEAFF. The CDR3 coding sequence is TGCAGTGCTGGTGGGTTGGGGAACACTGAAGCTTTCTTT.